The 6 T cell receptor beta chains below come from one sample, sequenced in a study of patients and donors after allogeneic stem cell transplantation. TCRdb reanalysed the RT-PCR reads using MiXCR and keeps one entry per CDR3 protein. Of fewer than 200,000 distinct CDR3 sequences in the sample, approximately 28% are singletons; the top ten hold under 3.5%. Input material: blood, either unsorted or a sorted T cell fraction (not recorded which). Source of these receptors: a human donor who was either an allogeneic HSCT recipient or a stem cell or donor lymphocyte infusion donor (not recorded which). It is not recorded whose cells these are; they may come from a transplant donor.

This chain connects TRBV29-1 to TRBJ2-2; 12 bases map to TRBD2. Germline trimming cut 6 bases from V and 5 bases from J; bases unmatched to any gene: 7. The CDR3 is made up of 15 amino acids. CDR1 is SQVTM and CDR2 is ANQGSEA in the germline V gene. The CDR3 DNA sequence: TGCAGCGTCGGACTAGCGGGAAGTAATACCGGGGAGCTGTTTTTT. Its protein product is CSVGLAGSNTGELFF.

This chain connects TRBV6-2 or TRBV6-3 to TRBJ2-7; D is unresolved. The germline gives CDR1 MNHEY, CDR2 SVGEGT. Trimming removed 8 bases at V and 4 bases at J, with 6 bases between. The CDR3 contains 10 residues. The CDR3 loop is CASGPYEQYF. Here the CDR3 DNA reads TGTGCCAGCGGCCCTTACGAGCAGTACTTC.

This clonotype turned up a few times. This sequence joins TRBV15 and TRBJ2-1; D is perhaps TRBD1 or TRBD2 (5 bases each). Trimming took off 7 bases at V and 8 bases at J, with 21 bases between the two ends. This CDR3 spans 15 amino acids. Germline V gene data show CDR1 as LNHNV and CDR2 as YYDKDF (reference sequence). CDR3 residues: CATTPRGVESYEQFF. The DNA of the CDR3 is TGTGCCACCACCCCCCGGGGCGTTGAGAGCTATGAGCAGTTCTTC.

Only a few counts were recorded for this clonotype. The chain couples TRBV5-6 to TRBJ2-1; TRBD2 might be the D (6 bases). The CDR3 contains 15 residues. The germline V and J ends were trimmed by 5 bases and 0 bases, with 12 bases remaining between them. Germline loops: CDR1 SGHDT, CDR2 YYEEEE. The CDR3 spells CASSWDSGSYNEQFF. In nucleotides, the CDR3 is TGTGCCAGCAGTTGGGACTCAGGCTCCTACAATGAGCAGTTCTTC. Using reference TRBV5-6 and TRBJ2-1 for the parts outside the CDR3, the full variable domain is DAGVTQSPTHLIKTRGQQVTLRCSPKSGHDTVSWYQQALGQGPQFIFQYYEEEERQRGNFPDRFSGHQFPNYSSELNVNALLLGDSALYLCASSWDSGSYNEQFFGPGTRLTVL.

The gene calls are TRBV7-2 and TRBJ1-6; TRBD1 aligns across 7 bases. Germline CDR1 is SGHTA and CDR2 is FQGNSA. With 5 bases clipped from V and 3 bases from J, the junction kept 1 base outside the gene matches. CDR3 length: 14 amino acids. Here the CDR3 DNA reads TGTGCCAGCAGCCACAGGGGCTATAATTCACCCCTCCACTTT. This encodes CASSHRGYNSPLHF. Filled out from reference TRBV7-2 and TRBJ1-6, the complete variable domain reads GAGVSQSPSNKVTEKGKDVELRCDPISGHTALYWYRQSLGQGLEFLIYFQGNSAPDKSGLPSDRFSAERTGGSVSTLTIQRTQQEDSAVYLCASSHRGYNSPLHFGNGTRLTVT.

J is TRBJ1-6 and V is TRBV20-1; 10 bases are shared with TRBD1. CDR1 is DFQATT and CDR2 is SNEGSKA in the germline V gene (reference sequence). The V gene end was trimmed by 6 bases and the J gene end by 9 bases; junction bases not matched to a gene: 8. The CDR3 is 14 residues long. In DNA, the CDR3 is TGCAGTGCACTCTCCGGGACAGGGGTTTCACCCCTCCACTTT. It specifies CSALSGTGVSPLHF.